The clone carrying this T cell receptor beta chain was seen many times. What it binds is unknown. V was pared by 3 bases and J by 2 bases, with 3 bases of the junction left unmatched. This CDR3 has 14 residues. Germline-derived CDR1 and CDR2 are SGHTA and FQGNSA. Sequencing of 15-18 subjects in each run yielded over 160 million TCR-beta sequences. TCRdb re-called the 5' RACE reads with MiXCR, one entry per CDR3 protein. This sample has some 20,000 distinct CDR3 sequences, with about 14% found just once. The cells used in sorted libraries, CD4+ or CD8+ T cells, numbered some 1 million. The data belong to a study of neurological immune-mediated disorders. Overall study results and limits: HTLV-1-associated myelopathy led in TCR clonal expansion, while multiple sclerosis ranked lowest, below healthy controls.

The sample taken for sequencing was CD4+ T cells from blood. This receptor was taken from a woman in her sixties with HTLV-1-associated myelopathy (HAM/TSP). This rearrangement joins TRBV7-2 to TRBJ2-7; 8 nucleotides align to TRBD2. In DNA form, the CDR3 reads TGTGCCAGCAGCTTCGGGACTAGAACCTACGAGCAGTACTTC. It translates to CASSFGTRTYEQYF.